A selection of T cell receptor beta chains follows, all from one sample in a study of metastatic and nonmetastatic thyroid tumors. TCRdb re-called clones from the PCR reads using MiXCR. The table includes about 12,000 clones, approximately 21% detected once. Sequenced sample: adjacent normal tissue. The receptors here all came from a female donor with papillary thyroid cancer or a benign thyroid nodule (not recorded which). Some clones in this sample may be carry-over from other donors' samples. Each CDR3 is given with its conserved first and last residue. A D gene is named only where the DNA matches it firmly. Some rows have no size entry. The others give once, few or many, or a class for an expanded clone.

size: many
D: TRBD2
J: TRBJ2-3
V: TRBV11-1
CDR3: CASSLNAGGPRTDTQYF
DNA: TGTGCCAGCAGCTTAAACGCGGGGGGGCCCCGCACAGATACGCAGTATTTT

size: medium-sized
D: TRBD1
J: TRBJ1-2
V: TRBV19
CDR3: CASSSPGGVYGYTF
DNA: TGTGCCAGTAGTTCACCAGGGGGAGTCTATGGCTACACCTTC

size: large
D: -
J: TRBJ1-2
V: TRBV2
CDR3: CASSDLGGSYGYTF
DNA: TGTGCCAGCAGTGATTTGGGGGGATCCTATGGCTACACCTTC

size: many
D: -
J: TRBJ2-1
V: TRBV5-4
CDR3: CASSHPTRQTNNEQFF
DNA: TGTGCCAGCAGCCACCCCACCCGACAAACGAACAATGAGCAGTTCTTC

size: few
D: TRBD1
J: TRBJ1-6
V: TRBV7-6
CDR3: CASSLGTGGSPLHF
DNA: TGTGCCAGCAGCTTGGGAACAGGGGGGTCACCCCTCCACTTT

size: medium-sized
D: -
J: TRBJ2-2
V: TRBV15
CDR3: CATSTGADTGELFF
DNA: TGTGCCACCAGCACGGGAGCTGACACCGGGGAGCTGTTTTTT

size: -
D: TRBD2
J: TRBJ2-7
V: TRBV27
CDR3: CASSIGLAAREQYF
DNA: TGTGCCAGCAGTATAGGACTAGCGGCTAGGGAGCAGTACTTC

size: -
D: -
J: TRBJ1-6
V: TRBV6-1
CDR3: CASRTREGSSYNSPLHF
DNA: TGTGCCAGCAGGACCAGGGAGGGGAGCTCCTATAATTCACCCCTCCACTTT

size: medium-sized
D: -
J: TRBJ2-7
V: TRBV11-2
CDR3: CASSLHKTYTYEQYF
DNA: TGTGCCAGCAGCTTACACAAAACATACACCTACGAGCAGTACTTC

size: many
D: -
J: TRBJ1-2
V: TRBV5-1
CDR3: CASSLNPEGTVSYGYTF
DNA: TGCGCCAGCAGCTTGAATCCCGAGGGGACCGTGAGCTATGGCTACACCTTC

size: -
D: TRBD1
J: TRBJ2-5
V: TRBV12-3/TRBV12-4
CDR3: CASSLGQGVEETQYF
DNA: TGTGCCAGCAGCCTGGGGCAGGGGGTAGAAGAGACCCAGTACTTC

size: many
D: TRBD1
J: TRBJ1-6
V: TRBV30
CDR3: CASGQVNSPLHF
DNA: TGTGCCTCAGGACAGGTGAATTCACCCCTCCACTTT

size: medium-sized
D: -
J: TRBJ2-4
V: TRBV6-5
CDR3: CASSYPDLAKNIQYF
DNA: TGTGCCAGCAGTTACCCGGACCTAGCCAAAAACATTCAGTACTTC

size: -
D: -
J: TRBJ2-7
V: TRBV2
CDR3: CASSAGPEVQYF
DNA: TGTGCCAGCAGTGCTGGTCCAGAGGTGCAGTACTTC

size: -
D: -
J: TRBJ2-5
V: TRBV20-1
CDR3: CSARDLAATIQETLYF
DNA: TGCAGTGCTAGAGATTTAGCGGCCACAATCCAAGAGACCCTCTACTTC

size: -
D: -
J: TRBJ2-2
V: TRBV28
CDR3: CASSLEGGGHTGELFF
DNA: TGTGCCAGCAGTTTAGAGGGCGGGGGCCACACCGGGGAGCTGTTTTTT

size: medium-sized
D: TRBD1
J: TRBJ1-6
V: TRBV12-3/TRBV12-4
CDR3: CASSLRGQGNSPLHF
DNA: TGTGCCAGCAGTTTACGGGGACAGGGAAATTCACCCCTCCACTTT

size: -
D: -
J: TRBJ1-1
V: TRBV19
CDR3: CASSIGRGTEAFF
DNA: TGTGCCAGTAGTATTGGGAGGGGCACTGAAGCTTTCTTT

size: -
D: TRBD2
J: TRBJ2-7
V: TRBV5-1
CDR3: CASSLGDYSSSEQYF
DNA: TGCGCCAGCAGCTTGGGGGACTACAGCTCTAGCGAGCAGTACTTC

size: many
D: TRBD1
J: TRBJ2-5
V: TRBV18
CDR3: CASSPDRGAETQYF
DNA: TGTGCCAGCTCACCGGACAGGGGTGCAGAGACCCAGTACTTC

size: medium-sized
D: TRBD2
J: TRBJ2-7
V: TRBV6-2/TRBV6-3
CDR3: CASSYAGGSYEQYF
DNA: TGTGCCAGCAGTTATGCGGGGGGCTCCTACGAGCAGTACTTC

size: -
D: TRBD1
J: TRBJ1-2
V: TRBV3-1
CDR3: CASSQENRGHCGYTF
DNA: TGTGCCAGCAGCCAGGAAAACAGGGGGCACTGCGGCTACACCTTC

size: -
D: -
J: TRBJ2-7
V: TRBV4-1
CDR3: CASSQDRGYYEQYF
DNA: TGCGCCAGCAGCCAAGACAGGGGATACTACGAGCAGTACTTC

size: -
D: -
J: TRBJ1-2
V: TRBV6-2/TRBV6-3
CDR3: CASRKITAYCFTF
DNA: TGTGCAAGCAGAAAGATTACAGCCTATTGCTTCACCTTC

size: medium-sized
D: TRBD2
J: TRBJ2-1
V: TRBV7-2
CDR3: CASRLSGGNNEQFF
DNA: TGTGCCAGCAGGCTTAGCGGGGGGAACAATGAGCAGTTCTTC